This TCR beta chain is from a study of PD-L1 blockade in urothelial cancer. Study details: The median number of T cells present in blood samples was 140,000 to 150,000.

This CDR3 has 12 residues. Germline CDR1 MNHEY, CDR2 SVGAGI. Trimming removed 8 bases from V and 8 bases from J, with 12 bases in between. Clones were read by immunoSEQ multiplex PCR, and TCRdb kept only the in-frame ones, dropping some. The profile shows roughly 48,000 clones, about 80% of them singletons. V is TRBV6-5 and J is TRBJ1-4; tentative D call: TRBD1 (5 bases). The clonotype originates from a man in his forties or fifties with urothelial cancer. The source material was PBMCs, sampled around atezolizumab (anti-PD-L1) treatment. In DNA form, the CDR3 reads TGTGCCAGCCGTGGGGGGACGGAAAAACTGTTTTTT. Its protein is CASRGGTEKLFF.